A single sample gave rise to the 9 T cell receptor beta chains below, sequenced in a study of shared clonotypes between healthy human individuals. Profiling relied on immunoSEQ multiplex PCR, and the TCRdb table lists in-frame clones only, not all of them. This table holds 85,000 to 100,000 clones, 60% to 75% found once. The specimen was memory CD8+ T cells sorted from blood. The subset: CD45RO+ cells pooled with CCR7-negative TemRA cells. The receptors shown here come from a man under 40 in good health.

The CDR3: CASSKSRTLQETQYF. In DNA form, the CDR3 reads TGTGCCAGCAGCAAAAGTAGGACACTTCAAGAGACCCAGTACTTC. The V call is TRBV7-9, the J call TRBJ2-5, with D maybe TRBD1 (5 bases). The germline V and J ends were trimmed by 5 bases and 2 bases, with 15 bases remaining between them. Germline-derived CDR1 and CDR2 are SEHNR and FQNEAQ (reference sequence). The CDR3 covers 15 residues.

This sequence joins TRBV7-4 and TRBJ2-3; 9 bases are shared with TRBD2. Germline assignment: CDR1 SGHVT and CDR2 SQSDAQ. The V gene end was trimmed by 5 bases and the J gene end by 4 bases; junction bases not matched to a gene: 13. CDR3 size: 17 residues. The CDR3 bases are TGTGCCAGCAGCCCGGGGGTCAAAGGGACTAGCTCAGATACGCAGTATTTT. Protein: CASSPGVKGTSSDTQYF.

The chain carries TRBV15 and TRBJ1-2; 8 bases align to TRBD1. Per germline, CDR1 LNHNV and CDR2 YYDKDF (reference sequence). The CDR3 runs to 15 residues. The trim removed 4 bases at V and 2 bases at J, leaving 6 bases unmatched. CDR3 region: CATSIAGTGNYGYTF. As DNA, the CDR3 is TGTGCCACCAGCATTGCAGGGACAGGAAACTATGGCTACACCTTC.

This clone was picked up a small number of times. The rearrangement joins TRBV5-5 to TRBJ2-7; D is tentatively TRBD1 or TRBD2 (5 bases each). Germline-derived CDR1 and CDR2 are SGHKS and YYEKEE (reference sequence). V dropped 5 bases and J dropped 9 bases, with 18 bases sitting between them. The CDR3 is 13 residues long. The DNA of the CDR3 is TGTGCCAGCAGTTCGGGGACGGCCCCTGTGCAGTACTTC. Residues: CASSSGTAPVQYF. Looking up the rest from reference TRBV5-5 and TRBJ2-7 gives the full variable domain: DAGVTQSPTHLIKTRGQQVTLRCSPISGHKSVSWYQQVLGQGPQFIFQYYEKEERGRGNFPDRFSARQFPNYSSELNVNALLLGDSALYLCASSSGTAPVQYFGPGTRLTVT.

In this sample, this clone turned up a few times. The chain recombines TRBV11-2 with TRBJ2-1, with 12 bases that match TRBD2. The trim removed 0 bases at V and 6 bases at J, leaving 0 bases unmatched. Germline V lookup: CDR1 SGHAT, CDR2 FQNNGV. The CDR3 is made up of 15 amino acids. CDR3 sequence reads: CASSLELAGGNEQFF. The CDR3 coding sequence is TGTGCCAGCAGCTTAGAACTAGCGGGAGGCAATGAGCAGTTCTTC.

In this sample, this clone turned up once. J is TRBJ2-7 and V is TRBV29-1, with D perhaps matching TRBD1 (6 bases). CDR1 is SQVTM and CDR2 is ANQGSEA in the germline V gene. V lost 7 bases and J 5 bases, leaving 9 bases between the germline ends. This CDR3 region has 10 residues. The CDR3 spells CSATGNEQYF. The CDR3 DNA reads as TGCAGCGCCACAGGGAACGAGCAGTACTTC.

The sample holds a few counts of this clone. This rearrangement joins TRBV9 to TRBJ1-1, with D possibly matching TRBD1 (6 bases). CDR3 length equals 15 residues. V lost 0 bases, J lost 4 bases, and 13 bases lay in between. Germline assignment: CDR1 SGDLS and CDR2 YYNGEE. CDR3 coding DNA: TGTGCCAGCAGCGTAGCGTCAGGGGAGGGCACTGAAGCTTTCTTT. This encodes CASSVASGEGTEAFF.

V and J are TRBV6-9 and TRBJ2-7; D is unresolved. Germline assignment: CDR1 MNHGY and CDR2 SVAAGI. The CDR3 runs to 12 residues. Trimming removed 5 bases from V and 3 bases from J, with 8 bases in between. CDR3 DNA: TGTGCCAGCAGTGACCACGACTACGAGCAGTACTTC. Its translation is CASSDHDYEQYF.

The chain recombines TRBV10-3 with TRBJ2-7; D perhaps matches TRBD1 (6 bases). V lost 8 bases and J 9 bases, leaving 29 bases between the germline ends. The CDR3 is 16 amino acids. CDR1 is ENHRY and CDR2 is SYGVKD in the germline V gene. This CDR3 reads CAIRRGGGATHLGQYF. The DNA for the CDR3 is TGTGCCATCCGCAGGGGTGGCGGAGCCACCCACCTCGGGCAGTACTTC.